This T cell receptor (beta chain) was captured in a study of blood T cell repertoires in COVID-19. The CDR3 runs 15 residues. CDR1 is SQVTM, CDR2 ANQGSEA, per germline. V was cut by 0 bases and J by 4 bases, with 12 bases left in between. As processed by the authors: Reference gene primers were amplified, and this amplification served to estimate nucleated cell counts. Profiled with immunoSEQ multiplex PCR; TCRdb holds only in-frame clones, not every one. V and J calls and clone size come straight from that table; D and trimming were deduced from the DNA. The table lists fewer than 250,000 clones, around 85% of them singletons.

This receptor was taken from a woman between 50 and 59 years old with acute or convalescent COVID-19. The specimen sequenced was peripheral blood. This sequence joins TRBV29-1 and TRBJ2-2, with a weak D call TRBD1 (6 bases). In DNA, the CDR3 is TGCAGCGTTGAAGAAGGGGGAGAGGGCACCGGGGAGCTGTTTTTT. Translating gives CSVEEGGEGTGELFF.